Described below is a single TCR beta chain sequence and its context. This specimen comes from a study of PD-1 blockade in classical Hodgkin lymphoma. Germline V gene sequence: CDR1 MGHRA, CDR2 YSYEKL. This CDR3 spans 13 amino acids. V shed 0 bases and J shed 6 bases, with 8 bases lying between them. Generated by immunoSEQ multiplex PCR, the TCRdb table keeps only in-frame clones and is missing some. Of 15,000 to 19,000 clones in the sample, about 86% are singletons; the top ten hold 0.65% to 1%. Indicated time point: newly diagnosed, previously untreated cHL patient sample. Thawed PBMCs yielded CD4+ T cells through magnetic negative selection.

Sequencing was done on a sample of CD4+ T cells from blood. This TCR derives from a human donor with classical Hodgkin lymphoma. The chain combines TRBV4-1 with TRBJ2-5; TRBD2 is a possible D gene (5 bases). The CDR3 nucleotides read TGCGCCAGCAGCCAAGATCCGGGGAAGACCCAGTACTTC. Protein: CASSQDPGKTQYF.